The clone carrying this T cell receptor (beta chain) was observed at least ten times. The entry originates in a study of T cells in Graves' hyperthyroidism and ophthalmopathy. TCR beta CDR3 regions were amplified from RNA. First-round RT-PCR of the TCR CDR3 relied on the HTBI primer set. MiXCR was run by TCRdb on the multiplex PCR reads, yielding one entry per CDR3 protein. Seen here are a few hundred thousand distinct CDR3 sequences, about 14% observed once, and the top ten hold roughly a fifth. CDR3 size: 15 residues. Germline CDR1 MGHRA, CDR2 YSYEKL. Trimming removed 4 bases at V and 2 bases at J, with 15 bases between.

The chain recombines TRBV4-1 with TRBJ2-7, with D possibly called TRBD1 or TRBD2 (5 bases each). The TCR comes from a woman aged 30 to 39 with Graves' ophthalmopathy. The sequenced sample was blood. In DNA, the CDR3 is TGCGCCAGCAGCCTGACCGGGACGCGACCCTACGAGCAGTACTTC. Its protein is CASSLTGTRPYEQYF.